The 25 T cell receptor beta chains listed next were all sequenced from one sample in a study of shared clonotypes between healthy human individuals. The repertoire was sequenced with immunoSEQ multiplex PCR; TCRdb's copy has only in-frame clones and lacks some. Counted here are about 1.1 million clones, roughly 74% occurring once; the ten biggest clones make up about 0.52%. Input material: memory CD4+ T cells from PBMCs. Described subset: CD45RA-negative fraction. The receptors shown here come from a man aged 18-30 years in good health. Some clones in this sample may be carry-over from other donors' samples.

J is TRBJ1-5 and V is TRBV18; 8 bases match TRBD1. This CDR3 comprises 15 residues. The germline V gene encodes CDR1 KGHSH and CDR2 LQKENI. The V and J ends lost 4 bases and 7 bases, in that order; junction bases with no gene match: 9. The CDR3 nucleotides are TGTGCCAGCTCACTCGGACAGGGCCTACGCCAGCCCCAGCATTTT. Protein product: CASSLGQGLRQPQHF.

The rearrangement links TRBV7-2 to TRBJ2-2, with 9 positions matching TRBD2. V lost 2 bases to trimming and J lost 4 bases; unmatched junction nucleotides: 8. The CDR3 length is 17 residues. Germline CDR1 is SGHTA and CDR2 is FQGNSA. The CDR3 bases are TGTGCCAGCAGCTTACCCAGGACTAGCGAGATCACCGGGGAGCTGTTTTTT. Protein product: CASSLPRTSEITGELFF.

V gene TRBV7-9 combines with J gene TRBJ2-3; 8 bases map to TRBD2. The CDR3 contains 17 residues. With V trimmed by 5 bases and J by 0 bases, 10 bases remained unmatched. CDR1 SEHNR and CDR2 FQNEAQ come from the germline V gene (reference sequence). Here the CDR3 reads CASSQNTLAGSTDTQYF. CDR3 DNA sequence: TGTGCCAGCAGCCAAAATACCCTAGCGGGTAGCACAGATACGCAGTATTTT.

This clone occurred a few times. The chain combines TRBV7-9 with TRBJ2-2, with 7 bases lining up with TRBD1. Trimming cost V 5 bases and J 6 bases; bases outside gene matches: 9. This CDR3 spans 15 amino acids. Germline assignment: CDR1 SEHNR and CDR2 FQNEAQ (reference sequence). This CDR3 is CASSRQGLNSGELFF. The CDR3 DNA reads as TGTGCCAGCAGCCGACAGGGTTTGAATTCCGGGGAGCTGTTTTTT.

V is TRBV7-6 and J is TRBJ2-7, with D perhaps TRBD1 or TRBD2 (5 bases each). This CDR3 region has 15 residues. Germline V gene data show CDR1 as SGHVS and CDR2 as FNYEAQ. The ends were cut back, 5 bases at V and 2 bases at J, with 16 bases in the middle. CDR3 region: CASSVSPGAAYEQYF. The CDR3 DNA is TGTGCCAGCAGCGTATCACCCGGGGCAGCCTACGAGCAGTACTTC.

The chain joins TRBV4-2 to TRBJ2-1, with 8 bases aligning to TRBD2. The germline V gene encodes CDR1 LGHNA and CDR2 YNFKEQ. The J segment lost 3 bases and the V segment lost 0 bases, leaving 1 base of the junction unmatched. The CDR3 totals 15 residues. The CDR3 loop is CASSQDLAGYNEQFF. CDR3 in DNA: TGTGCCAGCAGCCAAGATCTAGCGGGCTACAATGAGCAGTTCTTC.

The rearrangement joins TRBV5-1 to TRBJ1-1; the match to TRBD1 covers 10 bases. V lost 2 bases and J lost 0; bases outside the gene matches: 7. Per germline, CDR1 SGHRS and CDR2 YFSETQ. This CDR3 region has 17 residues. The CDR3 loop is CASSFRQGATLNTEAFF. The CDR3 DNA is TGCGCCAGCAGCTTTCGACAGGGGGCTACATTGAACACTGAAGCTTTCTTT.

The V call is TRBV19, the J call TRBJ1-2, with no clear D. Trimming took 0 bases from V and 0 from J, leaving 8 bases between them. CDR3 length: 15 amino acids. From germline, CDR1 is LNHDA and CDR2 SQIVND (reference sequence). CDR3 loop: CASSIDYSSNYGYTF. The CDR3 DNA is TGTGCCAGTAGTATAGATTACAGCTCTAACTATGGCTACACCTTC.

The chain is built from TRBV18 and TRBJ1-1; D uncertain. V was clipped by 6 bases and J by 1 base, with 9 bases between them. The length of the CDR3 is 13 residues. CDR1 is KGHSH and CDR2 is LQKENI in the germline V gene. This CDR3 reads CASSRLENTEAFF. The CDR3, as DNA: TGTGCCAGCTCTAGACTTGAGAACACTGAAGCTTTCTTT.

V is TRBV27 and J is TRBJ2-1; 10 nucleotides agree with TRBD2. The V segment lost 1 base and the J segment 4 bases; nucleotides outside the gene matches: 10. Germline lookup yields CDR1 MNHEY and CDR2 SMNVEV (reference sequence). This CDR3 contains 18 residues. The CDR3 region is CASSLLGIAGGFYNEQFF. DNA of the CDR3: TGTGCCAGCAGTTTATTGGGTATAGCGGGAGGTTTTTACAATGAGCAGTTCTTC.

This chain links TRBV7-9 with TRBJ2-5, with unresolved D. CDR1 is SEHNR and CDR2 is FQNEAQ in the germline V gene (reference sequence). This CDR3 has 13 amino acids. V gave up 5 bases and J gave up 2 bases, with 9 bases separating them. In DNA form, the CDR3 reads TGTGCCAGCAGCGCGGCTGGGCAAGAGACCCAGTACTTC. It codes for CASSAAGQETQYF.

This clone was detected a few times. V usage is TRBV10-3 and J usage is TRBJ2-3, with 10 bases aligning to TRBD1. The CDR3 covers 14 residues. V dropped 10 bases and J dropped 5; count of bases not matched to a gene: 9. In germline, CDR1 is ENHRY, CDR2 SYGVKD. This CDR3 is CATLDRGRGDTQYF. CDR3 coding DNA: TGTGCCACCCTCGACAGGGGGCGGGGAGATACGCAGTATTTT.

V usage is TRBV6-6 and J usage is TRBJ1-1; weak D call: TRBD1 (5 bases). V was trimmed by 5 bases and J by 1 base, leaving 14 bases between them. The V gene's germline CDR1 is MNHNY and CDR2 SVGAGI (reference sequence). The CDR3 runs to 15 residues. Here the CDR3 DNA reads TGTGCCAGCAGTCGGCAGGGAGCGGGGAACACTGAAGCTTTCTTT. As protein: CASSRQGAGNTEAFF.

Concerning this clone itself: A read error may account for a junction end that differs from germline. CDR3 region: CASSEGDIAF. Here the CDR3 DNA reads TGTGCCAGCAGTGAAGGCGATATCGCCTTC. The chain combines TRBV2 with TRBJ2-7; D unresolved. CDR3 length: 10 residues. CDR1 is SNHLY, CDR2 FYNNEI, per germline.

DNA for the CDR3: TGTGCCAGCTCACGGGCCGGGACCCTCTACGAGCAGTACTTC. Amino acid sequence: CASSRAGTLYEQYF. This rearrangement joins TRBV18 to TRBJ2-7; D is perhaps TRBD1 or TRBD2 (5 bases each). CDR1 and CDR2 from the germline V gene are KGHSH and LQKENI. Trimming cost V 4 bases and J 3 bases, with 13 bases left between them. The CDR3 spans 14 residues.

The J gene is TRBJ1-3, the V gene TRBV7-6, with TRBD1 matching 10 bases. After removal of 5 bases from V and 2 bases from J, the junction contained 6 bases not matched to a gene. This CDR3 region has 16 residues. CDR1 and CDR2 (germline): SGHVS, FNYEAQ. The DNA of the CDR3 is TGTGCCAGCAGCCTCCGGACAGGGGGGACTGGAAACACCATATATTTT. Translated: CASSLRTGGTGNTIYF.

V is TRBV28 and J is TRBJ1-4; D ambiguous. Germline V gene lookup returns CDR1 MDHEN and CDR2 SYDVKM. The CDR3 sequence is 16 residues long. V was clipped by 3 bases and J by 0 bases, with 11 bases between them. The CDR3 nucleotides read TGTGCCAGCAGTTTCCGAGGGATACCAACTAATGAAAAACTGTTTTTT. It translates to CASSFRGIPTNEKLFF.

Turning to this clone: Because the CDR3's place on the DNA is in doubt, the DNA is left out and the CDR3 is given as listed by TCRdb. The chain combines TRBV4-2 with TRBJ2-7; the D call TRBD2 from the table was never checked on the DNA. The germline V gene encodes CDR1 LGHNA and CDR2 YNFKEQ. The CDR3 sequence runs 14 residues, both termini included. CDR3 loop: CASSSTLGLYEQYF.

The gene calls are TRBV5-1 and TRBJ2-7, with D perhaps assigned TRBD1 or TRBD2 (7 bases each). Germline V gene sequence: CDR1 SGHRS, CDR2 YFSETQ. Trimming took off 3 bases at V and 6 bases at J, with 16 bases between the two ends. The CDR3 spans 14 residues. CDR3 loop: CASSSQGGGSEQYF. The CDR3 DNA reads TGCGCCAGCAGCTCCCAGGGGGGAGGGTCCGAGCAGTACTTC.

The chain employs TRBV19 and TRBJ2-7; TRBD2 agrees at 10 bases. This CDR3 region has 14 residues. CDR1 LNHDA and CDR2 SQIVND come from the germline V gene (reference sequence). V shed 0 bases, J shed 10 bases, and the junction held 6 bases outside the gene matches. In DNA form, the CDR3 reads TGTGCCAGTAGTATAGAGGGGACTAGCGCTCTTCAGTACTTC. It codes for CASSIEGTSALQYF. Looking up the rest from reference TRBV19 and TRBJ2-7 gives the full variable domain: DGGITQSPKYLFRKEGQNVTLSCEQNLNHDAMYWYRQDPGQGLRLIYYSQIVNDFQKGDIAEGYSVSREKKESFPLTVTSAQKNPTAFYLCASSIEGTSALQYFGPGTRLTVT.

The CDR3: CASSLHVAPGVYGYTF. The CDR3 coding sequence is TGTGCCAGCAGCTTACATGTTGCTCCAGGGGTTTATGGCTACACCTTC. The V and J genes are TRBV5-8 and TRBJ1-2, with D perhaps matching TRBD1 (6 bases). CDR3 length equals 16 residues. From germline, CDR1 is SGHTS and CDR2 YDEGEE. With 2 bases removed from V and 5 bases from J, the gap between germline ends came to 19 bases.

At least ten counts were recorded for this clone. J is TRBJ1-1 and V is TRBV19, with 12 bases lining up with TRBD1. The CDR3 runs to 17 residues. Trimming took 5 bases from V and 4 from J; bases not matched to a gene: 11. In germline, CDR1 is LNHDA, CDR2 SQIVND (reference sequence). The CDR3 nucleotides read TGTGCCAGTAGTGCCCCGGGACAGGGGGCTGCAATCACTGAAGCTTTCTTT. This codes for CASSAPGQGAAITEAFF.

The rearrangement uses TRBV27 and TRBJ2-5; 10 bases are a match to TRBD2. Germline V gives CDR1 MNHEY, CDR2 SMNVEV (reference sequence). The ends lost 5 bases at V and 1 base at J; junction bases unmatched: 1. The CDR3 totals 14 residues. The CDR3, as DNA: TGTGCCAGCAGTAGCGGGAGGGCCCAAGAGACCCAGTACTTC. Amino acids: CASSSGRAQETQYF.

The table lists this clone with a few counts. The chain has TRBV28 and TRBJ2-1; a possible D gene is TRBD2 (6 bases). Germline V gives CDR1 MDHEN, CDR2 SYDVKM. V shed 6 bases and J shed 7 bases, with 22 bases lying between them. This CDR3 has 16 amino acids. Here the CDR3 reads CASSSPGSAGRNEQFF. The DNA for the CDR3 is TGTGCCAGCAGCTCACCAGGGTCGGCGGGAAGGAATGAGCAGTTCTTC.

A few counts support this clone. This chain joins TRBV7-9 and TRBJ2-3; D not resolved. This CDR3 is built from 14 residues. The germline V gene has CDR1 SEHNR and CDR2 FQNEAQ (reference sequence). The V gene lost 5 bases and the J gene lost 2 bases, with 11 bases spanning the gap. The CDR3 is CASSRRSYTDTQYF. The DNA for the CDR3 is TGTGCCAGCAGCAGAAGAAGTTACACAGATACGCAGTATTTT.